The entry below gives a single TCR beta chain sequence along with its context. Its cognate antigen is unknown. The repertoire was sequenced with immunoSEQ multiplex PCR; TCRdb's copy has only in-frame clones and lacks some. Here the sample spans some 980,000 clones, 76% being singletons. The data were taken from a study of shared clonotypes between healthy human individuals. Study-wide background: Per donor, three plates held CD4 naive cells, three held CD4 memory, two held CD8 naive and one held CD8 memory.

Study results and limitations: Researchers found naive subsets generally carried larger estimated richness than memory subsets. The low donor count limited represented genetic and exposure-history diversity.

This TCR derives from a man between 18 and 35 years old in good health. The specimen sequenced was memory CD4+ T cells sorted from blood. Subset indicated: CD45RA-negative fraction.

The CDR3 is CASSLQGIRTGELFF. CDR3 nucleotides: TGTGCCAGCAGCCTACAGGGGATTCGGACCGGGGAGCTGTTTTTT. The rearrangement joins TRBV7-3 to TRBJ2-2; 7 bases fit TRBD1. V gave up 5 bases and J gave up 5 bases; unmatched junction bases: 8. This CDR3 contains 15 residues. Germline lookup yields CDR1 SGHTA and CDR2 FQGTGA.